This T cell receptor beta chain was sequenced during a study of T cell responses to AZD1222 COVID-19 vaccine. Overall study findings and caveats: Clonal diversity may have been underestimated, and the donors were mostly white British, with more females than males.

Looked up from germline, CDR1 is SGDLS and CDR2 is YYNGEE. The V gene end was trimmed by 3 bases and the J gene end by 6 bases; junction bases not matched to a gene: 8. The length of the CDR3 is 14 residues. For this clone: Its cognate antigen is unknown.

Produced via immunoSEQ multiplex PCR; TCRdb's table is partial and in-frame only. The sample has roughly 100,000 clones; around nine tenths are singletons. This receptor was identified in an adult in good health. This specimen was peripheral blood, taken on day 0 of AZD1222 vaccination. The chain combines TRBV9 with TRBJ1-2, with 7 bases matching TRBD1. Here the CDR3 reads CASSALPGQNGYTF. The CDR3 region has the DNA TGTGCCAGCAGCGCGCTACCGGGACAGAATGGCTACACCTTC. The whole variable domain, filled in from reference TRBV9 and TRBJ1-2, reads DSGVTQTPKHLITATGQRVTLRCSPRSGDLSVYWYQQSLDQGLQFLIQYYNGEERAKGNILERFSAQQFPDLHSELNLSSLELGDSALYFCASSALPGQNGYTFGSGTRLTVV.